This TCR beta chain emerged from a study of blood T cells in healthy people across ages. This CDR3 comprises 19 residues. Trimming at V came to 11 bases and at J to 1 base, leaving 20 bases not matched to a gene. The germline gives CDR1 MGHDK, CDR2 SYGVNS. A second roughly 6 to 12 cycle PCR used barcoded and J-beta primers. In TCRdb, the 5' RACE reads were re-called with MiXCR into one record per CDR3 protein. Among roughly 1.5 million distinct CDR3 sequences listed, 35% to 45% were seen once. The chain couples TRBV25-1 to TRBJ2-6; 7 bases line up with TRBD1. Specimen: blood. The sequence came from a woman aged 18-29 years in good health. The CDR3 region has the DNA TGTGCCTCAAACGGACAGGAGAGAAGTAGGGATTCTGGGGCCAACGTCCTGACTTTC. Translating gives CASNGQERSRDSGANVLTF.